This T cell receptor beta chain was found in a study of T-cell reconstitution after alpha-beta-depleted transplantation in children. This clonotype was observed a handful of times. The authors prepared the TCRbeta library with unique molecular identifiers. TCRdb redid the calling of the PCR reads with MiXCR, one entry per CDR3 protein. The sample holds a few hundred thousand distinct CDR3 sequences, about an eighth seen once. Germline V lookup: CDR1 SGDLS, CDR2 YYNGEE. The CDR3 sequence is 16 residues long. V was trimmed by 3 bases and J by 5 bases, leaving 18 bases between them. This material consisted of PBMCs, taken from the stem cell graft. The receptor was isolated from a human donor who donated a stem cell graft to a child with Fanconi anemia. J is TRBJ2-1 and V is TRBV9; maybe TRBD2 (5 bases). The CDR3 is CASSASLLRDHNEQFF. CDR3 coding DNA: TGTGCCAGCAGCGCTAGTCTTTTGAGGGATCACAATGAGCAGTTCTTC.